The next 20 T cell receptor beta chains were all read from a single sample in a study of shared clonotypes between healthy human individuals. TCRdb's table, derived via immunoSEQ multiplex PCR, lists solely in-frame clones and lacks some. The table lists approximately 2.3 million clones, approximately 93% of them singletons, with about 0.37% in the top ten. Sequences were obtained from naive CD4+ T cells from PBMCs. The subset here: CD45RA+ positively selected. The receptors stem from a man aged 18-30 years in good health. Some clones in this sample may be carry-over from other donors' samples.

V usage is TRBV5-1 and J usage is TRBJ2-1; 8 positions match TRBD2. The V and J ends lost 0 bases and 9 bases, in that order; junction bases with no gene match: 11. The CDR3 totals 16 residues. Germline V gene data show CDR1 as SGHRS and CDR2 as YFSETQ. The CDR3 DNA follows: TGCGCCAGCAGCTTGGCTGGAAGCGGGAGTTCGAGTGAGCAGTTCTTC. Translating gives CASSLAGSGSSSEQFF.

The rearrangement links TRBV29-1 to TRBJ2-3, with 8 bases lining up with TRBD2. The CDR3 totals 15 residues. The J segment lost 6 bases and the V segment lost 7 bases, leaving 15 bases of the junction unmatched. Germline V lookup: CDR1 SQVTM, CDR2 ANQGSEA. CDR3 nucleotide sequence: TGCAGCGCCCGAGGGGTTAGCGGGGCCGGGGATACGCAGTATTTT. Its protein product is CSARGVSGAGDTQYF.

A note on this clone: At the DNA level, this CDR3 is encoded by other sequences in the same sample as well. The rearrangement links TRBV7-2 to TRBJ2-3, with 9 nucleotides matching TRBD2. The ends lost 2 bases at V and 0 bases at J; junction bases unmatched: 3. The germline gives CDR1 SGHTA, CDR2 FQGNSA. The length of the CDR3 is 16 residues. DNA for the CDR3: TGTGCCAGCAGCTTAAGGCTAGCGGGGAGCACAGATACGCAGTATTTT. It translates to CASSLRLAGSTDTQYF.

The V call is TRBV6-1, the J call TRBJ1-6; D unresolved. CDR3 length: 13 residues. Germline V gene lookup returns CDR1 MNHNS and CDR2 SASEGT. The V gene lost 6 bases and the J gene lost 11 bases, with 14 bases spanning the gap. In DNA, the CDR3 is TGTGCCAGCAGACGGGAAGTTTCAACACCCCTCCACTTT. This codes for CASRREVSTPLHF.

The CDR3 sequence is CASSLTGTEAFF. CDR3 DNA sequence: TGTGCCAGCAGCTTAACGGGTACTGAAGCTTTCTTT. This sequence joins TRBV11-1 and TRBJ1-1; no firm D call. Trimming took 2 bases from V and 5 from J, leaving 6 bases between them. The CDR3 length is 12 residues. CDR1 is SGHAT, CDR2 FQDESV, per germline (reference sequence).

V and J are TRBV15 and TRBJ2-2; TRBD2 is a possible D gene (5 bases). Trimming left V 3 bases short and J 6 bases short, with 11 bases between. CDR1 is LNHNV, CDR2 YYDKDF, per germline (reference sequence). This CDR3 has 14 amino acids. For the CDR3, the DNA is TGTGCCACCAGCAGGGAGAGGGTTTCCGGGGAGCTGTTTTTT. Translated: CATSRERVSGELFF.

The DNA of the CDR3 is TGTGCCAGCTCACTCTTCGCCCCACAGGCGGCCTCCTACGAGCAGTACTTC. Its translation is CASSLFAPQAASYEQYF. The chain links TRBV18 to TRBJ2-7; a weak D match, TRBD1 (5 bases). V was shortened by 4 bases and J by 0 bases, with 19 bases between the two germline ends. This CDR3 spans 17 amino acids. CDR1 is KGHSH, CDR2 LQKENI, per germline.

The chain joins TRBV29-1 to TRBJ2-7; 11 bases agree with TRBD1. This CDR3 is built from 13 residues. Trimming at V came to 5 bases and at J to 3 bases, leaving 3 bases not matched to a gene. The V gene's germline CDR1 is SQVTM and CDR2 ANQGSEA. CDR3 amino acids: CSVSGQGVYEQYF. DNA of the CDR3: TGCAGCGTTTCGGGACAGGGGGTCTACGAGCAGTACTTC.

This clone was observed a single time. The J gene is TRBJ2-7, the V gene TRBV27; TRBD2 is a possible D gene (6 bases). Trimming took off 7 bases at V and 2 bases at J, with 21 bases between the two ends. The CDR3 consists of 16 residues. Germline V CDR1 and CDR2: MNHEY, SMNVEV (reference sequence). This chain's CDR3 is CASIRTASAFPYEQYF. The CDR3 region has the DNA TGTGCCAGCATCAGAACCGCTAGCGCCTTTCCCTACGAGCAGTACTTC.

The genes are TRBV14 and TRBJ1-3; 7 nucleotides line up with TRBD1. The CDR3 sequence is 18 residues long. J gave up 0 bases and V 1 base, and 9 bases lay outside the gene matches. Germline values: CDR1 SGHDN, CDR2 FVKESK. CDR3 nucleotide sequence: TGTGCCAGCAGCCAAGTGGCGGGACAGCCCTTCTCTGGAAACACCATATATTTT. It specifies CASSQVAGQPFSGNTIYF.

The chain combines TRBV5-1 with TRBJ1-4, with a tentative D call TRBD1 (5 bases). This CDR3 contains 13 residues. The V gene lost 0 bases and the J gene lost 11 bases, with 11 bases spanning the gap. CDR1 and CDR2 (germline): SGHRS, YFSETQ. CDR3 in amino acids: CASSLDWGGKLFF. CDR3 DNA: TGCGCCAGCAGCTTGGATTGGGGCGGGAAACTGTTTTTT.

A single count supports this clone. V usage is TRBV7-2 and J usage is TRBJ2-3; D uncertain. This CDR3 comprises 15 residues. V lost 0 bases and J lost 4, with 11 bases in between. Germline V gene sequence: CDR1 SGHTA, CDR2 FQGNSA. The CDR3 DNA reads TGTGCCAGCAGCTTAGCGGGTATAAGGGCAGATACGCAGTATTTT. Translated, it gives CASSLAGIRADTQYF.

The rearrangement uses TRBV27 and TRBJ2-7; TRBD2 matches 13 bases. The CDR3 runs to 18 residues. J gave up 0 bases and V 6 bases, and 11 bases lay outside the gene matches. The germline gives CDR1 MNHEY, CDR2 SMNVEV (reference sequence). The CDR3 nucleotides are TGTGCCAGCAGCTCGCCGGGACTAGCGGGACGTTTCTCCTACGAGCAGTACTTC. Its translation is CASSSPGLAGRFSYEQYF.

The chain is built from TRBV6-1 and TRBJ1-1; TRBD1 is a possible D gene (5 bases). This CDR3 contains 15 residues. The germline gives CDR1 MNHNS, CDR2 SASEGT. The V gene lost 0 bases and the J gene lost 3 bases, with 11 bases spanning the gap. Written as DNA, the CDR3 is TGTGCCAGCAGTGAAGCCGGGGGGGGTTACACTGAAGCTTTCTTT. It codes for CASSEAGGGYTEAFF.

The chain joins TRBV19 to TRBJ2-7; no clear D gene. With 4 bases removed from V and 5 bases from J, the gap between germline ends came to 6 bases. The CDR3 is made up of 11 amino acids. CDR1 and CDR2 (germline): LNHDA, SQIVND (reference sequence). This CDR3 is CASSNTDEQYF. The CDR3 DNA reads TGTGCCAGTAGTAACACGGACGAGCAGTACTTC.

J is TRBJ1-2 and V is TRBV5-6; no clear D gene. V was trimmed by 4 bases and J by 0 bases, leaving 10 bases between them. This CDR3 comprises 14 residues. Germline V gives CDR1 SGHDT, CDR2 YYEEEE. CDR3 sequence reads: CASSTASSNYGYTF. CDR3 DNA sequence: TGTGCCAGCAGCACGGCCAGTTCTAACTATGGCTACACCTTC.

V usage is TRBV29-1 and J usage is TRBJ2-7; 11 bases are shared with TRBD1. J lost 7 bases, V lost 7 bases, and 9 bases had no gene match. Germline loops: CDR1 SQVTM, CDR2 ANQGSEA. The CDR3 sequence is 13 residues long. The CDR3 DNA reads as TGCAGCGCCCAGCGGGGACAGGGGGGGGAGCAGTACTTC. Translated, it gives CSAQRGQGGEQYF.

The chain joins TRBV18 to TRBJ1-4, with TRBD1 matching 9 bases. With 3 bases clipped from V and 8 bases from J, the junction kept 4 bases outside the gene matches. Germline CDR1 reads KGHSH; CDR2 reads LQKENI. This CDR3 comprises 14 residues. The CDR3 sequence is CASSPGTGSEKLFF. The DNA for the CDR3 is TGTGCCAGCTCACCCGGGACAGGGTCCGAAAAACTGTTTTTT.

The rearrangement uses TRBV28 and TRBJ1-5; TRBD1 matches 9 bases. The V gene's germline CDR1 is MDHEN and CDR2 SYDVKM. This CDR3 is built from 14 residues. The V and J ends lost 6 bases and 5 bases, in that order; junction bases with no gene match: 5. For the CDR3, the DNA is TGTGCCAGCAGGGACAGGGGCGAATATCAGCCCCAGCATTTT. It specifies CASRDRGEYQPQHF.

This rearrangement joins TRBV7-2 to TRBJ1-5; possible D gene TRBD1, 6 bases. Per germline, CDR1 SGHTA and CDR2 FQGNSA. CDR3 length: 13 amino acids. Trimming removed 5 bases from V and 4 bases from J, with 9 bases in between. The CDR3 region is CASSGQLNQPQHF. CDR3 DNA: TGTGCCAGCAGCGGACAGTTAAATCAGCCCCAGCATTTT.